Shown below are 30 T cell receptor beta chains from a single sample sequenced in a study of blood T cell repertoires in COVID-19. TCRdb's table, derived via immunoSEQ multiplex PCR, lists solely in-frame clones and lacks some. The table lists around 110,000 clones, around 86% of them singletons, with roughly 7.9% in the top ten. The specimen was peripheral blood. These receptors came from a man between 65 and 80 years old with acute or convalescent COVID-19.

This CDR3 is CASSQSNLADSVSEQFF. CDR3 bases: TGCGCCAGCAGTCAATCAAACCTAGCGGACTCGGTGAGTGAGCAGTTCTTC. The V call is TRBV23-1, the J call TRBJ2-1; TRBD2 agrees at 7 bases. TRBV23-1 is designated an ORF whose function remains uncertain. The CDR3 length is 17 residues. With 0 bases clipped from V and 9 bases from J, the junction kept 14 bases outside the gene matches.

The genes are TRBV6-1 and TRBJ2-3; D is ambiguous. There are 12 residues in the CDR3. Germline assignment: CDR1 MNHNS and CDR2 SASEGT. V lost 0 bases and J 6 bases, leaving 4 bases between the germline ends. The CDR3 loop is CASSEARDTQYF. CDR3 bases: TGTGCCAGCAGTGAAGCGCGGGATACGCAGTATTTT.

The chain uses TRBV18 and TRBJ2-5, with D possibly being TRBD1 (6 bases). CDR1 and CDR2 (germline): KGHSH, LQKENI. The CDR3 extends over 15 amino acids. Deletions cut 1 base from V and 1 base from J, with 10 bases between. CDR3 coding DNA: TGTGCCAGCTCACCACTGCGACAGGCCCAAGAGACCCAGTACTTC. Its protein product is CASSPLRQAQETQYF.

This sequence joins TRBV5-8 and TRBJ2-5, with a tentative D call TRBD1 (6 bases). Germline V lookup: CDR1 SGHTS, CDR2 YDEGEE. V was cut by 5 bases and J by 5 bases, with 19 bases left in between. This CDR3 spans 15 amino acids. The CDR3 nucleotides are TGTGCCAGCAGGGCCGGGACATCTATAGGGGAGACCCAGTACTTC. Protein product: CASRAGTSIGETQYF.

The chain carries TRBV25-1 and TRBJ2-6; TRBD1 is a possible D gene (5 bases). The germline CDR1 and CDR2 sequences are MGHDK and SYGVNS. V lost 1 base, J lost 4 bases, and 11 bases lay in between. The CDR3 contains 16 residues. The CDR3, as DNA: TGTGCCAGCAGTGAATTGTCTGGGGCAGGGGCCAACGTCCTGACTTTC. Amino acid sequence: CASSELSGAGANVLTF.

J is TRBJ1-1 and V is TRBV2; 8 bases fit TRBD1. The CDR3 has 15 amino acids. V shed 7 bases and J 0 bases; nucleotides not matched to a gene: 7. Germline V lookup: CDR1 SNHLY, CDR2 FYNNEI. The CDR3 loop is CASKKGQGLNTEAFF. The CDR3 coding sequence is TGTGCCAGCAAAAAAGGACAGGGATTGAACACTGAAGCTTTCTTT.

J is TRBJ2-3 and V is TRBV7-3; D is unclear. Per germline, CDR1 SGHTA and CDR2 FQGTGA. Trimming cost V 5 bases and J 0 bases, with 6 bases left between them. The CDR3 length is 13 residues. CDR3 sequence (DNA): TGTGCCAGCAGCCGCGAAAGCACAGATACGCAGTATTTT. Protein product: CASSRESTDTQYF. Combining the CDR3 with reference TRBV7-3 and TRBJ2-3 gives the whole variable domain GAGVSQTPSNKVTEKGKYVELRCDPISGHTALYWYRQSLGQGPEFLIYFQGTGAADDSGLPNDRFFAVRPEGSVSTLKIQRTERGDSAVYLCASSRESTDTQYFGPGTRLTVL.

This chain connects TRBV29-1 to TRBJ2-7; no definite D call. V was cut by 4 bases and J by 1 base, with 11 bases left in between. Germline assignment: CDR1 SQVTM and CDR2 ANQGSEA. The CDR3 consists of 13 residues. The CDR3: CSVGSGGSYEQYF. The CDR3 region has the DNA TGCAGCGTTGGATCTGGCGGATCCTACGAGCAGTACTTC.

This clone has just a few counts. In DNA, the CDR3 is TGCGCCAGCAGCTTGCAGGCTAGCGGGGGCGCCACAGATACGCAGTATTTT. This translates into CASSLQASGGATDTQYF. The chain uses TRBV5-1 and TRBJ2-3; 10 bases fit TRBD2. This CDR3 region has 17 residues. V was pared by 1 base and J by 2 bases, with 7 bases of the junction left unmatched. Germline assignment: CDR1 SGHRS and CDR2 YFSETQ.

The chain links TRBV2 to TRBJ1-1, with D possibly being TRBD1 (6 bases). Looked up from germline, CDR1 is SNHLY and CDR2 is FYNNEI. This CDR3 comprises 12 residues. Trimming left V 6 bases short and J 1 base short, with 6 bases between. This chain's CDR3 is CASRGANTEAFF. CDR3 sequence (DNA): TGTGCCAGCAGGGGGGCGAACACTGAAGCTTTCTTT.

The CDR3 DNA reads TGTGCCAGCAGTTACCTCCAAACTGCAACTAATGAAAAACTGTTTTTT. Protein sequence: CASSYLQTATNEKLFF. This chain joins TRBV6-5 and TRBJ1-4; no firm D call. CDR1 and CDR2 (germline): MNHEY, SVGAGI. V was clipped by 2 bases and J by 0 bases, with 10 bases between them. The CDR3 has 16 residues.

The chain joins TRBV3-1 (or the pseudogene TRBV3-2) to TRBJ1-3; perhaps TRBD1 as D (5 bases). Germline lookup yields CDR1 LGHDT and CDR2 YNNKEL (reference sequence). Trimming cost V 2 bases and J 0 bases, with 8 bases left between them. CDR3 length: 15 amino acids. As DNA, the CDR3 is TGTGCCAGCAGCCAAAGACAGATCTCTGGAAACACCATATATTTT. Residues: CASSQRQISGNTIYF.

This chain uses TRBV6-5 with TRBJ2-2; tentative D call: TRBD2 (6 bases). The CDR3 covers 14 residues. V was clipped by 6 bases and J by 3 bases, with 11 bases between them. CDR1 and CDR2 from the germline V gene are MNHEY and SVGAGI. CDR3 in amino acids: CASRTGLHTGELFF. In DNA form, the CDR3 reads TGTGCCAGCAGAACGGGACTTCACACCGGGGAGCTGTTTTTT.

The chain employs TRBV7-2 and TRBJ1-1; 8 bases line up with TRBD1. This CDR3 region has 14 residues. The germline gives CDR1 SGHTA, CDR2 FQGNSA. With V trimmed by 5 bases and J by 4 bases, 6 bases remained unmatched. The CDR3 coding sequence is TGTGCCAGCAGCGGACAGGGTGGACGCACTGAAGCTTTCTTT. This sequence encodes CASSGQGGRTEAFF.

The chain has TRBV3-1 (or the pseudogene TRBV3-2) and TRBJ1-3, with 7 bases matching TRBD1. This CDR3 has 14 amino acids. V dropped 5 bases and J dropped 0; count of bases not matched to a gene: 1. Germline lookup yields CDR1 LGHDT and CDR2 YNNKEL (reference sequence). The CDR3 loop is CASSSGGSGNTIYF. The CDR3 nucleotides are TGTGCCAGCAGCTCAGGGGGCTCTGGAAACACCATATATTTT.

The CDR3 loop is CASSQPGLGSNEQYF. The CDR3 DNA sequence: TGTGCCAGCAGCCAACCGGGACTAGGGAGCAACGAGCAGTACTTC. The V call is TRBV3-1 (or the pseudogene TRBV3-2), the J call TRBJ2-7, with 8 bases matching TRBD2. Germline V CDR1 and CDR2: LGHDT, YNNKEL (reference sequence). J gave up 5 bases and V 2 bases, and 8 bases lay outside the gene matches. This CDR3 has 15 amino acids.

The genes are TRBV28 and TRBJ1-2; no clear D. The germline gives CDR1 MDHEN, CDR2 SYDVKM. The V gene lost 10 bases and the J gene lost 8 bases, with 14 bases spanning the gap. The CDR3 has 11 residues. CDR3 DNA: TGTGCCACCCGTGACCCGGGGGGCTACACCTTC. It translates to CATRDPGGYTF.

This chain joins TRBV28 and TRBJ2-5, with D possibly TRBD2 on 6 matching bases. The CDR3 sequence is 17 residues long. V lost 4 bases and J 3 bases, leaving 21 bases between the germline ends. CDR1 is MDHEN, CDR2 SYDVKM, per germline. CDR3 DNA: TGTGCCAGCAGTTCCCTTGACCAGGCGGGGACCAAAGAGACCCAGTACTTC. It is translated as CASSSLDQAGTKETQYF.

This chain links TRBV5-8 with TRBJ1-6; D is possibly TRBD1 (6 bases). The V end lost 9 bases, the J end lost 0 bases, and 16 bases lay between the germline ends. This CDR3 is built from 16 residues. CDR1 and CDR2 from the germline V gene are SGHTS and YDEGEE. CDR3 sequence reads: CATYSRGSSYNSPLHF. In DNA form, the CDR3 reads TGTGCCACCTATTCTAGGGGGAGCTCCTATAATTCACCCCTCCACTTT.

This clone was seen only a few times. CDR3 protein: CASSSNRGGNQPQHF. The CDR3, as DNA: TGTGCCAGCAGCTCCAATCGGGGGGGCAATCAGCCCCAGCATTTT. This rearrangement joins TRBV7-2 to TRBJ1-5; a possible D gene is TRBD1 (5 bases). The V end was cut by 4 bases, the J end by 2 bases, with 12 bases between. This CDR3 comprises 15 residues. From germline, CDR1 is SGHTA and CDR2 FQGNSA.

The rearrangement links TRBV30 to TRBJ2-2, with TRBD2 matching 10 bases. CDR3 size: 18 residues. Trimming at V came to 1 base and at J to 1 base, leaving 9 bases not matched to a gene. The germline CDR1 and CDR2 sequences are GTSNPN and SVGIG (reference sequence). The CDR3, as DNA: TGTGCCTGGAGTGGGCGGACCAGACTAGCGGGGAACACCGGGGAGCTGTTTTTT. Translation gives CAWSGRTRLAGNTGELFF.

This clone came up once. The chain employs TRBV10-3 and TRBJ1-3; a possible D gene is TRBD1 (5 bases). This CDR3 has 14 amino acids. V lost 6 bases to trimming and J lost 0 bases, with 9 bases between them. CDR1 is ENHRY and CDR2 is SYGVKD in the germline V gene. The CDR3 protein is CAISDSSSGNTIYF. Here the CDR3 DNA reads TGTGCCATCAGCGACAGCAGCTCTGGAAACACCATATATTTT.

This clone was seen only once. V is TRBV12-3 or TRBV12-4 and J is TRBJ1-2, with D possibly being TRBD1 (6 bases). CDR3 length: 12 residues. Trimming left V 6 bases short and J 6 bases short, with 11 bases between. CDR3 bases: TGTGCCAGCAGAAGGGGGTGGGATGGCTACACCTTC. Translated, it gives CASRRGWDGYTF.

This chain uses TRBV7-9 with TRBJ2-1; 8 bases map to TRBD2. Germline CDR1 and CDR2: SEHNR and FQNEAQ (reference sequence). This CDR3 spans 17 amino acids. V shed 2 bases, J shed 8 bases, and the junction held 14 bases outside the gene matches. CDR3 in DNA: TGTGCCAGCAGCTTACGGCGGCTTGGGGCGGGAGGCGATGAGCAGTTCTTC. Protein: CASSLRRLGAGGDEQFF.

The CDR3, as DNA: TGTGCCAGCAGAGAGATGACCGGGACAGACCACGAGCAGTACTTC. Protein: CASREMTGTDHEQYF. The V and J genes are TRBV27 and TRBJ2-7, with 7 bases aligning to TRBD1. There are 15 residues in the CDR3. J was trimmed by 5 bases and V by 6 bases; bases with no gene match: 13. From germline, CDR1 is MNHEY and CDR2 SMNVEV (reference sequence).

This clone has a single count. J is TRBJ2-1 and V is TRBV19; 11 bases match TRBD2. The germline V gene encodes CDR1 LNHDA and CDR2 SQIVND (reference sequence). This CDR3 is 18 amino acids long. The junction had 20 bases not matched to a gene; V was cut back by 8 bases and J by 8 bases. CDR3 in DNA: TGTGCCAGTCGCGGCATCCCGATTAGCGGGGGGGCCGCCTATGAGCAGTTCTTC. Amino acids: CASRGIPISGGAAYEQFF.

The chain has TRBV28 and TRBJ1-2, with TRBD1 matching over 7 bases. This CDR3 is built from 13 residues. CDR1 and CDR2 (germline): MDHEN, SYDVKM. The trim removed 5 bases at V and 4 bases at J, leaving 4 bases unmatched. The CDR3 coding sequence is TGTGCCAGCAGTCTGGGACAGCCCTATGGCTACACCTTC. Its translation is CASSLGQPYGYTF.

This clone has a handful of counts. CDR3 DNA sequence: TGTGCCAGCAGCCGAGCCGGTCCCGGTCAGCCCCAGCATTTT. Protein product: CASSRAGPGQPQHF. The chain is built from TRBV7-8 and TRBJ1-5; D gene uncertain. Germline V gene sequence: CDR1 SGHVS, CDR2 FQNEAQ. V gave up 5 bases and J gave up 6 bases, with 14 bases separating them. The CDR3 length is 14 residues.

The CDR3 protein is CASSESSGNTIYF. In DNA form, the CDR3 reads TGTGCCAGCAGCGAGAGCTCTGGAAACACCATATATTTT. This sequence joins TRBV9 and TRBJ1-3; no firm D call. In germline, CDR1 is SGDLS, CDR2 YYNGEE. The ends were cut back, 3 bases at V and 0 bases at J, with 4 bases in the middle. CDR3 length equals 13 residues.

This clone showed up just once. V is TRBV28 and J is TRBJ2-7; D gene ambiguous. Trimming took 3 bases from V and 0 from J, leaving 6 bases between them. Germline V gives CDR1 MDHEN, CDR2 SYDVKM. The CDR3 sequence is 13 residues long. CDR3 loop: CASSLGSSYEQYF. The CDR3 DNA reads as TGTGCCAGCAGTTTGGGCAGCTCCTACGAGCAGTACTTC.